This TCR beta chain was retrieved from a study of identical twins (dated by TCRdb to 2015 to 2016). For context, the study as a whole: To test whether fetal clonotypes persist, the study used deep sequencing on TCR alpha and beta repertoires from monozygotic twins, unrelated adults of various ages, and cord blood. To rule out contamination, the twin experiments were replicated at different times with different library preparation protocols. Paper-wide results and their limitations: Because the same donors could not be followed over many years, conclusions were based on cross-sectional statistical analysis. Invariant T cells such as MAIT and iNKT could partly confound zero-insertion analyses, though diverse VJ usage argued against this for most clonotypes. The excess sharing between twins in beta out-of-frame sequences was weaker because fewer shared sequences reduced the signal-to-noise ratio. Compared with coincidental sharing between unrelated individuals, an excess of low generation-probability sequences was observed among out-of-frame TCR alpha sequences shared between twins. Recombination models systematically underestimated out-of-frame TCR alpha sharing in monozygotic twins but agreed with sharing between unrelated individuals. Abundant cord blood beta clonotypes had fewer insertions, young adult naive repertoires showed a similar but weaker trend, and memory repertoires showed no such trend.

This clonotype was recorded many times. This clone's antigen is unknown. No base quality values were provided; no much bigger clone lies one nucleotide off. V is shortened by 1 base, J by 0 bases, and the region joining them spans 10 bases. The CDR3 contains 15 residues, cysteine and phenylalanine counted. Only CDR3 DNA is held: 45 bases, read in frame from base 1. The germline V gene provides CDR1 SGHVS and CDR2 FNYEAQ. The method was 5' RACE. TCRdb names Illumina HiSeq 2000 as the instrument used. A universal primer binding site was added through template switching, and the final cDNA carried a unique molecular identifier so that TCR cDNA molecules could be counted accurately. Specific primers in the conserved constant-segment region were used to synthesize first-strand cDNA for the TCR alpha and beta chains. To control for contamination, each cDNA library was double barcoded with a SMART-Mk sample barcode plus Illumina barcodes. Two successive PCR steps introduced TruSeq adapter sequences along with Illumina sample barcodes. Sequencing of the TCR alpha and beta cDNA libraries was done on the Illumina HiSeq platform using custom primers. For the original study's pipeline: Raw reads were processed with MiGEC to extract unique molecular identifiers, and MiXCR was used to determine CDR3 positions. Recombination models were inferred per individual with the repgenHMM and IGoR tools using an EM algorithm. Shared clonotypes were analyzed with the tcR package in R, and sharing was normalized by the product of cloneset sizes. To study raw recombination free of thymic and clonal selection effects, out-of-frame nonproductive sequences were analyzed. The public reads were quality trimmed at Q25 with fastp and then assembled into clones with MiXCR by TCRdb, keeping productive beta chains. A single entry per CDR3 protein holds the most common genes and DNA from its merged rows. For this entry, the V and J calls and clone size follow TCRdb and not the study's own pipeline. This sample holds roughly 260,000 distinct CDR3 sequences; 7% to 8.5% were observed only once. Under 6.5% of the sample comes from the top ten.

Only healthy Caucasian donors were included. Three pairs of female monozygotic twins, all aged 18 to 29 years, were included in the twin cohort. CD4+ and CD8+ T cell populations were isolated with positive isolation kits from Invitrogen. The same sample was also used in a study of yellow fever vaccine responses in identical twins. The second study's authors report: The T cell response to vaccination in identical twins was reported by the authors to appear partly convergent and partly personalized. In identical twins, the study followed T cell clones that responded to the vaccine with precision.

This chain is built from TRBV7-6 and TRBJ2-7, with a weak D call of TRBD1 (6 bases match). This receptor was obtained from a woman between 18 and 29 years old in good health. The sequencing sample was made of CD8+ T cells sorted from blood. The nucleotides are TGTGCCAGCAGCTTAGAACAGGGCTTCTCCTACGAGCAGTACTTC. Its protein reads: CASSLEQGFSYEQYF. The CDR3, completed at both ends by the reference TRBV7-6 and TRBJ2-7 genes, gives the full variable domain GAGVSQSPRYKVTKRGQDVALRCDPISGHVSLYWYRQALGQGPEFLTYFNYEAQQDKSGLPNDRFSAERPEGSISTLTIQRTEQRDSAMYRCASSLEQGFSYEQYFGPGTRLTVT.